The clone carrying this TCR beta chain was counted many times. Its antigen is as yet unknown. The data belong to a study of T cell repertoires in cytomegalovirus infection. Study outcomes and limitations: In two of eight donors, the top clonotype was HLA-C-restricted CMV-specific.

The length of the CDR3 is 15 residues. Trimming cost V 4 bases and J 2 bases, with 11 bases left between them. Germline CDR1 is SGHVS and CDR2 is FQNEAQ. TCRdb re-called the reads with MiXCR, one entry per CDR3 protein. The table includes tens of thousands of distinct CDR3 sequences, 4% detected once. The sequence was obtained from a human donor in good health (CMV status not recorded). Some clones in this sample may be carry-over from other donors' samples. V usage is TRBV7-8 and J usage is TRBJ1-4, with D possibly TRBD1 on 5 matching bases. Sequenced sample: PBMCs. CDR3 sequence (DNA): TGTGCCAGCAGCTCCACAGGATTCACTAATGAAAAACTGTTTTTT. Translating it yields CASSSTGFTNEKLFF.